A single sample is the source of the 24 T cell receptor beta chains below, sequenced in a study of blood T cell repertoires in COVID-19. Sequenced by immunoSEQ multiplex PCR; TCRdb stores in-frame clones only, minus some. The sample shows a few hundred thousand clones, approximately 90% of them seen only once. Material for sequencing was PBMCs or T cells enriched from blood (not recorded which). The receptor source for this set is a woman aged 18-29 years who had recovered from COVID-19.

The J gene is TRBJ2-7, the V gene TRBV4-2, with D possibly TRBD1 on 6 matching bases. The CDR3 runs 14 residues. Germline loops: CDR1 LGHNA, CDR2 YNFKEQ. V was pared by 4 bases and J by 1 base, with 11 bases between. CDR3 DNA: TGTGCCAGCAGCCCGGGACACGGATCCTACGAGCAGTACTTC. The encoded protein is CASSPGHGSYEQYF.

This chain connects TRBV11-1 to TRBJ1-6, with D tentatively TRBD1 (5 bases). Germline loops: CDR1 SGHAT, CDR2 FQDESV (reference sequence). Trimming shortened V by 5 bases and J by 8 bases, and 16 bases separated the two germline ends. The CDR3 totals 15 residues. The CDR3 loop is CASSPRTSEYSPLHF. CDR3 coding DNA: TGTGCCAGCAGCCCCAGGACAAGCGAGTATTCACCCCTCCACTTT.

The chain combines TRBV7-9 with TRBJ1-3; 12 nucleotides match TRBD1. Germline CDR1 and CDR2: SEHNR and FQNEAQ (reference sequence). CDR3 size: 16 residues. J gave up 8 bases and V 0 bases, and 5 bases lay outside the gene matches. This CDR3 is CASSLAGTGGQDTIYF. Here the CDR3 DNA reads TGTGCCAGCAGCTTAGCCGGGACAGGGGGCCAAGACACCATATATTTT.

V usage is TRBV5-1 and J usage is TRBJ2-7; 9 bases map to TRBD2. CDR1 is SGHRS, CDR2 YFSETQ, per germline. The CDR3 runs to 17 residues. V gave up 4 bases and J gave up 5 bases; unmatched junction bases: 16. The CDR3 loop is CASSHQWSGGPSNEQYF. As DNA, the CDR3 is TGCGCCAGCAGCCACCAATGGAGCGGGGGGCCCTCTAACGAGCAGTACTTC.

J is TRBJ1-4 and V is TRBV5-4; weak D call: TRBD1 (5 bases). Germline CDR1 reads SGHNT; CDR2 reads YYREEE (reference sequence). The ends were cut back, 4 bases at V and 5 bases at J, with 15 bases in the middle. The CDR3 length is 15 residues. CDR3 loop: CASSPQGRANEKLFF. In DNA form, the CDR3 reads TGTGCCAGCAGCCCCCAAGGCAGGGCAAATGAAAAACTGTTTTTT.

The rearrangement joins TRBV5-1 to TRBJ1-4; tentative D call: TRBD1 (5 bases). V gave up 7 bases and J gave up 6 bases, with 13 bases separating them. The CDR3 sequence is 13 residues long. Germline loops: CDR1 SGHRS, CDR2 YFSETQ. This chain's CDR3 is CASAAGTDEKLFF. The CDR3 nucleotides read TGCGCCAGCGCAGCGGGGACTGATGAAAAACTGTTTTTT.

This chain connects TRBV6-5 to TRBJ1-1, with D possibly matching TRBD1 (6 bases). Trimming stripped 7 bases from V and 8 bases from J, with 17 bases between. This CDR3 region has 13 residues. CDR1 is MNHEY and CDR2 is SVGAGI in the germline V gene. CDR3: CASIIPGGREAFF. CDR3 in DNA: TGTGCCAGCATTATACCGGGGGGCCGGGAAGCTTTCTTT.

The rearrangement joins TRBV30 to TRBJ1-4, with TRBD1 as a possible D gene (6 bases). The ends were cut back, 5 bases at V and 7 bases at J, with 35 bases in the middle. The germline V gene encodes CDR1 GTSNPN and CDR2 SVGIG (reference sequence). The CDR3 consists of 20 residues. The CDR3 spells CAWDQTRWTDHHPRVEKLFF. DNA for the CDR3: TGTGCCTGGGACCAAACCCGGTGGACAGACCATCACCCTCGGGTTGAAAAACTGTTTTTT.

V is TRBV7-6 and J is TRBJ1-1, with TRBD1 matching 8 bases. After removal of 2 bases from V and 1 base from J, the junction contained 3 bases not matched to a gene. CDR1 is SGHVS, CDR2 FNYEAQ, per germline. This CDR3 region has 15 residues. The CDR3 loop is CASSLPDRENTEAFF. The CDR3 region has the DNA TGTGCCAGCAGCTTACCGGACAGGGAGAACACTGAAGCTTTCTTT.

CDR3 residues: CASGPPGQSNQPQHF. The DNA of the CDR3 is TGTGCTAGTGGCCCGCCGGGACAGAGCAATCAGCCCCAGCATTTT. V is TRBV12-5 and J is TRBJ1-5, with 7 bases matching TRBD1. J was trimmed by 1 base and V by 6 bases; bases with no gene match: 6. This CDR3 has 15 residues. Germline CDR1 and CDR2: LGHNT and FRNRAP. Complete variable domain (other parts from reference TRBV12-5 and TRBJ1-5): DARVTQTPRHKVTEMGQEVTMRCQPILGHNTVFWYRQTMMQGLELLAYFRNRAPLDDSGMPKDRFSAEMPDATLATLKIQPSEPRDSAVYFCASGPPGQSNQPQHFGDGTRLSIL.

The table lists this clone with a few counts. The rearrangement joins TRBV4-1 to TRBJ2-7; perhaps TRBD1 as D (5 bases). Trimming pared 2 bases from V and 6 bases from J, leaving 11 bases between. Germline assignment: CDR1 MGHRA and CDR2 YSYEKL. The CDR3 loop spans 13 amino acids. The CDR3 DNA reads TGCGCCAGCAGCCAATGGGTACAGGCCGAGCAGTACTTC. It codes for CASSQWVQAEQYF.

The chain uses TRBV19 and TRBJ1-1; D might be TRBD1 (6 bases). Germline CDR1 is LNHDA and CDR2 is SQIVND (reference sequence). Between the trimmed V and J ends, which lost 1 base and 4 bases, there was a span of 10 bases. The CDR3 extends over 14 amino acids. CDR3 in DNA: TGTGCCAGTAGTATAGTGGTACAGGGCACTGAAGCTTTCTTT. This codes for CASSIVVQGTEAFF.

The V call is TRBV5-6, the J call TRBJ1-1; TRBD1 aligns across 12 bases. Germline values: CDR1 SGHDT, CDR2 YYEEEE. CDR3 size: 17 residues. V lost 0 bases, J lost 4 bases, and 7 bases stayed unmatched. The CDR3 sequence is CASSLAGQGALSTEAFF. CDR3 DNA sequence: TGTGCCAGCAGCTTGGCGGGACAGGGGGCTTTGAGCACTGAAGCTTTCTTT.

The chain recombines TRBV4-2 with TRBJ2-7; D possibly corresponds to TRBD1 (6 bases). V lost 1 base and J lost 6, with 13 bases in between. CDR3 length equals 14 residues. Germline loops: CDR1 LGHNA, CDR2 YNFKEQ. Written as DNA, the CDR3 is TGTGCCAGCAGCCAAGCTGGGGGCTCGGGCGAGCAGTACTTC. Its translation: CASSQAGGSGEQYF.

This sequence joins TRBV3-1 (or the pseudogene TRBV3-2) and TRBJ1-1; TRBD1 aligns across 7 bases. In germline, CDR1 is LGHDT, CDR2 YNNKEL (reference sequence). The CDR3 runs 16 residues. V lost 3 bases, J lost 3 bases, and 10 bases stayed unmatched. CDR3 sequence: CASSQADRSWDTEAFF. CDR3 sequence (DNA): TGTGCCAGCAGCCAGGCGGACAGGTCCTGGGACACTGAAGCTTTCTTT.

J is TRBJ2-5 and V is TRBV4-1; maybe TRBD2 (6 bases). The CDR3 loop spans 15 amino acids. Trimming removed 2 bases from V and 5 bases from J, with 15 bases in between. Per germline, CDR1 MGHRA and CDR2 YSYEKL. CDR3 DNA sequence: TGCGCCAGCAGCCAATTCCCTAGCGCGTTTGAGACCCAGTACTTC. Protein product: CASSQFPSAFETQYF.

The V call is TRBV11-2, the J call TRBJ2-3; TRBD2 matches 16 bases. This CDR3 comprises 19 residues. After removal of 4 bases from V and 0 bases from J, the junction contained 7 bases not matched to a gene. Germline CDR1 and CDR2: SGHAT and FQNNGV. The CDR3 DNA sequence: TGTGCCAGCAGCTCCGCACCGGGACTAGCGGGGGGGAGCACAGATACGCAGTATTTT. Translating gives CASSSAPGLAGGSTDTQYF.

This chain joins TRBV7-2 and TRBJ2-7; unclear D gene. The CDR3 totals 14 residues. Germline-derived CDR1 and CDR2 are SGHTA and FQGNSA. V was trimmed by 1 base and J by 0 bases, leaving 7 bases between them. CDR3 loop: CASSLVRYSYEQYF. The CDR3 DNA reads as TGTGCCAGCAGCTTAGTCCGGTACTCCTACGAGCAGTACTTC.

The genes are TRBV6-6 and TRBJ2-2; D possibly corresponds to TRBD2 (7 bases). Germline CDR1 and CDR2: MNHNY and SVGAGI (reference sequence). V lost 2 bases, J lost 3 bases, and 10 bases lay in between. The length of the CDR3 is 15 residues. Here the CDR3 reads CASSYRGGDTGELFF. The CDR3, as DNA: TGTGCCAGCAGTTACCGAGGGGGGGACACCGGGGAGCTGTTTTTT.

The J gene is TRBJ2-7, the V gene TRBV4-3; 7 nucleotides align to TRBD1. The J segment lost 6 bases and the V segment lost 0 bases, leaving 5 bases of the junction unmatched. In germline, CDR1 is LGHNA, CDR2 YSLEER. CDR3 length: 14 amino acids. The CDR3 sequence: CASSQETGIGEQYF. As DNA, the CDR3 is TGCGCCAGCAGCCAAGAGACAGGGATAGGCGAGCAGTACTTC.

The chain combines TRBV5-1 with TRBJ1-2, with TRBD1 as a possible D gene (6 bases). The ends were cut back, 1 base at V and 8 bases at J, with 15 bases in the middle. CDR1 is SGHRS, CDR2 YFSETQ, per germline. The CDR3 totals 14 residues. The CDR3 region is CASSLKSPGDGYTF. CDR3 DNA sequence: TGCGCCAGCAGCTTGAAGTCCCCAGGGGACGGCTACACCTTC.

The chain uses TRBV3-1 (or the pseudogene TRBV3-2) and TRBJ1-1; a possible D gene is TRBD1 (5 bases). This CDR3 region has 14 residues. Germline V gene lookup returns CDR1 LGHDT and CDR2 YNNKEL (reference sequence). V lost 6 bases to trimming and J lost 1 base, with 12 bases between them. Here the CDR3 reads CASRPGGGNTEAFF. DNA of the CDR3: TGTGCCAGCAGACCCGGGGGGGGGAACACTGAAGCTTTCTTT.

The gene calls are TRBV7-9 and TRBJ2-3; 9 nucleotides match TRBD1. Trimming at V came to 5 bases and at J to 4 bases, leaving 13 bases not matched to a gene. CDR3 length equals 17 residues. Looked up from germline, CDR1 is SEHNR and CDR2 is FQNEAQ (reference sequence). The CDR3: CASSDRTRDRAPDTQYF. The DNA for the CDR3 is TGTGCCAGCAGCGACCGCACCCGGGACAGGGCCCCAGATACGCAGTATTTT.

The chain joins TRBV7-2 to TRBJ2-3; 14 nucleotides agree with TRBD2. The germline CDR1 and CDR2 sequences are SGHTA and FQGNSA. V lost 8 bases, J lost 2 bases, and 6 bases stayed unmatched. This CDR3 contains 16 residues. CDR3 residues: CASGGLAGAITDTQYF. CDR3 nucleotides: TGTGCCAGCGGGGGACTAGCGGGGGCCATCACAGATACGCAGTATTTT.